The 4 T cell receptor beta chains below were found in one sample sequenced in a study of T-cell reconstitution after alpha-beta-depleted transplantation in children. As it was prepared, the TCRbeta library received unique molecular identifiers. TCRdb used MiXCR to reprocess the PCR reads, holding one entry per CDR3 protein. The sample has 80,000 to 100,000 distinct CDR3 sequences, 20% to 25% seen once. The input for sequencing was PBMCs, taken before TCRalphabeta/CD19-depleted stem cell transplant. These receptors were obtained from a boy aged 2-15 years with acute lymphoblastic leukemia, due to receive a stem cell transplant.

This clonotype was counted only a few times. The rearrangement joins TRBV6-2 or TRBV6-3 to TRBJ2-7, with D uncertain. The CDR3 extends over 14 amino acids. Germline values: CDR1 MNHEY, CDR2 SVGEGT. V lost 1 base and J 0 bases, leaving 7 bases between the germline ends. DNA of the CDR3: TGTGCCAGCAGTTACTACTCCGGCTCCTACGAGCAGTACTTC. This translates into CASSYYSGSYEQYF.

This clonotype came up a few times. The chain employs TRBV5-6 and TRBJ1-3; no clear D. The CDR3 is 15 amino acids. Trimming shortened V by 3 bases and J by 1 base, and 11 bases separated the two germline ends. Germline CDR1 and CDR2: SGHDT and YYEEEE. The CDR3 region has the DNA TGTGCCAGCAGCTCGGAATTACGGTCTGGAAACACCATATATTTT. Its protein is CASSSELRSGNTIYF.

This clonotype was detected a few times. The chain has TRBV10-2 and TRBJ2-7; the D call may be TRBD1 or TRBD2 (5 bases each). The CDR3 is made up of 14 amino acids. Germline assignment: CDR1 WSHSY and CDR2 SAAADI. V was clipped by 11 bases and J by 5 bases, with 22 bases between them. CDR3 bases: TGCGCCTCCTGGATGAGGGGCGGGCCTAACGAGCAGTACTTC. Translation gives CASWMRGGPNEQYF.

This chain uses TRBV6-1 with TRBJ2-1; 8 bases match TRBD1. V lost 6 bases and J lost 6; bases outside the gene matches: 7. The CDR3 runs to 14 residues. Looked up from germline, CDR1 is MNHNS and CDR2 is SASEGT. The CDR3 loop reads CASRGLDRGNEQFF. CDR3 bases: TGTGCCAGCAGGGGACTCGACAGGGGCAATGAGCAGTTCTTC.